The rows below give T cell receptor beta chains drawn from one sample of a study of T cells expressing NK-cell markers. TCRdb reprocessed the 5' RACE reads, keeping one entry per CDR3 protein, no DNA. This sample's table has under 600,000 distinct CDR3 sequences. Sample: blood T cells: a sorted CD56 or NKG2C T cell subset, CD4+ or CD8+ T cells, or bulk PBMC T cells (not recorded which). All receptors derive from a woman in her forties or fifties in good health. The CDR3 runs from the conserved cysteine through the conserved F or W.

j_call cdr3_length v_call cdr3_aa
TRBJ2-1 12 TRBV5-1 CASSLVSREQFF
TRBJ1-4 16 TRBV5-6 CASSLYWATGREKLFF
TRBJ1-2 14 TRBV20-1 CSARIRTGSYGYTF
TRBJ2-5 11 TRBV7-9 CASSLFETQYF
TRBJ2-1 16 TRBV7-8 CASSRERTPPYNEQFF
TRBJ1-4 12 TRBV10-3 CATGPDVGKLFF
TRBJ1-4 14 TRBV25-1 CASSERTAPIKLFF
TRBJ2-7 15 TRBV10-3 CAISESTTGTSEQYF
TRBJ2-1 13 TRBV7-6 CASSLRPDNEQFF
TRBJ2-3 17 TRBV4-1 CASSRLSGFSSVDTQYF
TRBJ2-3 14 TRBV7-6 CASSLESTIDTQYF
TRBJ2-2 14 TRBV6-5 CASSSGQAIGELFF
TRBJ2-3 15 TRBV5-5 CASSKTSGSADTQYF
TRBJ2-3 12 TRBV9 CASSVRGGTQYF
TRBJ1-1 14 TRBV5-1 CASSFMGPGTEAFF
TRBJ2-1 15 TRBV29-1 CSVRASGGLRDEQFF
TRBJ2-1 11 TRBV7-2 CASSFRGLGFF
TRBJ2-1 16 TRBV4-2 CASSRSLRSSYNEQFF
TRBJ2-1 17 TRBV12-5 CASGREKTSQVVNEQFF
TRBJ2-3 11 TRBV19 CASNRGDTQYF
TRBJ2-1 15 TRBV5-1 CASSLGLRANNEQFF
TRBJ1-2 13 TRBV5-1 CASATDPPYGYTF
TRBJ2-3 16 TRBV2 CASTVDIPTPTDTQYF
TRBJ2-1 16 TRBV11-3 CASSLASGGFYNEQFF
TRBJ2-1 15 TRBV12-3/TRBV12-4 CASSLAAGEMSEQFF
TRBJ2-7 17 TRBV12-3/TRBV12-4 CASSPGLAGGFLSEQYF
TRBJ2-3 11 TRBV6-1 CASTSKDTQYF
TRBJ2-5 15 TRBV9 CASSTTGQGKETQYF
TRBJ2-5 14 TRBV29-1 CSVGEAGGQETQYF
TRBJ2-5 16 TRBV18 CASSPSGRAGGETQYF
TRBJ2-2 15 TRBV20-1 CSAPRAGANTGELFF
TRBJ2-1 16 TRBV13 CASSVAGGDEYNEQFF
TRBJ2-7 14 TRBV6-5 CASRITGQVYEQYF
TRBJ2-2 15 TRBV5-1 CASRTSGVNTGELFF
TRBJ2-3 17 TRBV7-9 CASSRWGVSGSTDTQYF
TRBJ2-6 15 TRBV29-1 CSVGAGGGGANVLTF